Listed here are 17 T cell receptor beta chains from one sample, sequenced in a study of blood T cell repertoires in COVID-19. Data came from immunoSEQ multiplex PCR; TCRdb stores just in-frame clones and leaves some out. The sample has 110,000 to 150,000 clones, more than 70% seen once. Sequencing was carried out using peripheral blood. The receptors derive from an older woman with acute or convalescent COVID-19.

This clone was found a few times. This sequence joins TRBV7-2 and TRBJ1-1, with D maybe TRBD1 (6 bases). CDR1 and CDR2 from the germline V gene are SGHTA and FQGNSA. Trimming cost V 1 base and J 4 bases, with 7 bases left between them. CDR3 length: 13 residues. For the CDR3, the DNA is TGTGCCAGCAGCTTAGACAGGGCCACTGAAGCTTTCTTT. It yields the protein CASSLDRATEAFF.

The chain carries TRBV10-3 and TRBJ1-2, with TRBD1 identical over 8 bases. Germline V gene data show CDR1 as ENHRY and CDR2 as SYGVKD. The CDR3 loop spans 16 amino acids. J gave up 5 bases and V 0 bases, and 8 bases lay outside the gene matches. CDR3 residues: CAISESATGDEYGYTF. In DNA, the CDR3 is TGTGCCATCAGTGAGTCAGCGACAGGGGATGAGTATGGCTACACCTTC.

The chain joins TRBV7-9 to TRBJ1-2; D is possibly TRBD1 (5 bases). The germline V and J ends were trimmed by 2 bases and 6 bases, with 13 bases remaining between them. The length of the CDR3 is 14 residues. Germline V CDR1 and CDR2: SEHNR, FQNEAQ (reference sequence). The CDR3 coding sequence is TGTGCCAGCAGCTTACGGCGGGGGAGTGATGGCTACACCTTC. Protein sequence: CASSLRRGSDGYTF.

This clone has ten or more counts. The junction departs from germline at one end; a sequencing error may be responsible. V and J are TRBV7-7 and TRBJ1-5; D remains ambiguous. CDR1 is SSHAT, CDR2 FNYEAQ, per germline (reference sequence). The CDR3 has 13 residues. The CDR3 protein is CASSSGPNQPQHF. The CDR3 DNA reads TGTGCTAGCAGCTCGGGTCCGAATCAGCCCCAGCATTTT. The entire variable domain, with the rest obtained from reference TRBV7-7 and TRBJ1-5, is as follows: GAGVSQSPRYKVTKRGQDVTLRCDPISSHATLYWYQQALGQGPEFLTYFNYEAQPDKSGLPSDRFSAERPEGSISTLTIQRTEQRDSAMYRCASSSGPNQPQHFGDGTRLSIL.

V and J are TRBV18 and TRBJ1-3; 8 bases match TRBD1. Looked up from germline, CDR1 is KGHSH and CDR2 is LQKENI. V was pared by 1 base and J by 4 bases, with 3 bases of the junction left unmatched. The CDR3 loop spans 15 amino acids. CDR3 region: CASSPQGQGGNTIYF. CDR3 DNA: TGTGCCAGCTCACCACAAGGACAGGGAGGAAACACCATATATTTT.

In this sample, this clone turned up a few times. This chain links TRBV3-1 (or the pseudogene TRBV3-2) with TRBJ1-1; D call uncertain. The CDR3 sequence is 13 residues long. V gave up 4 bases and J gave up 5 bases, with 11 bases separating them. Germline V gene lookup returns CDR1 LGHDT and CDR2 YNNKEL (reference sequence). DNA of the CDR3: TGTGCCAGCAGCCTAGACGGGAGAACTGAAGCTTTCTTT. Translation: CASSLDGRTEAFF.

This chain links TRBV6-5 with TRBJ2-6, with D uncertain. The CDR3 sequence is 15 residues long. V was trimmed by 8 bases and J by 0 bases, leaving 11 bases between them. Germline V gives CDR1 MNHEY, CDR2 SVGAGI. CDR3 region: CASAAGYSGANVLTF. The CDR3 DNA sequence: TGTGCCAGCGCAGCAGGATACTCTGGGGCCAACGTCCTGACTTTC.

This chain uses TRBV4-2 with TRBJ2-7; 12 positions agree with TRBD2. The CDR3 covers 16 residues. Unmatched junction bases numbered 6, after V lost 4 bases and J lost 2 bases. Germline CDR1 LGHNA, CDR2 YNFKEQ. The chain's CDR3 is CASSLATSGGTYEQYF. The CDR3 nucleotides are TGTGCCAGCAGCCTTGCGACTAGCGGGGGTACCTACGAGCAGTACTTC.

This chain uses TRBV19 with TRBJ2-3; 8 bases are shared with TRBD1. The V gene's germline CDR1 is LNHDA and CDR2 SQIVND (reference sequence). The ends lost 5 bases at V and 2 bases at J; junction bases unmatched: 9. The CDR3 length is 16 residues. The CDR3, as DNA: TGTGCCAGTAGTGCCCCGGGACAGGCTCCCACAGATACGCAGTATTTT. This sequence encodes CASSAPGQAPTDTQYF.

This chain uses TRBV6-5 with TRBJ2-5, with 11 positions matching TRBD2. The J segment lost 5 bases and the V segment lost 5 bases, leaving 4 bases of the junction unmatched. The germline V gene encodes CDR1 MNHEY and CDR2 SVGAGI. CDR3 size: 14 residues. CDR3 DNA sequence: TGTGCCAGCAGTCAACGACTAGCGGGGGAGACCCAGTACTTC. It translates to CASSQRLAGETQYF.

The chain joins TRBV5-1 to TRBJ2-1; a possible D gene is TRBD2 (5 bases). Germline V CDR1 and CDR2: SGHRS, YFSETQ. The CDR3 consists of 14 residues. V was pared by 2 bases and J by 4 bases, with 10 bases between. The CDR3 is CASSFGGLYNEQFF. The CDR3 nucleotides read TGCGCCAGCAGCTTCGGCGGACTGTACAATGAGCAGTTCTTC.

V and J are TRBV4-2 and TRBJ1-5, with 7 bases matching TRBD1. The CDR3 totals 17 residues. Germline CDR1 is LGHNA and CDR2 is YNFKEQ. Trimming at V came to 4 bases and at J to 4 bases, leaving 13 bases not matched to a gene. CDR3: CASSPMPIPQGNQPQHF. Written as DNA, the CDR3 is TGTGCCAGCAGCCCCATGCCTATCCCACAGGGGAATCAGCCCCAGCATTTT.

The genes are TRBV19 and TRBJ2-3; tentative D call: TRBD2 (6 bases). Germline-derived CDR1 and CDR2 are LNHDA and SQIVND (reference sequence). CDR3 length equals 16 residues. Trimming left V 0 bases short and J 6 bases short, with 16 bases between. CDR3 sequence: CASSIDLARFGDTQYF. The CDR3, as DNA: TGTGCCAGTAGTATAGATCTAGCGCGCTTCGGGGATACGCAGTATTTT.

The CDR3, as DNA: TGTGCCAGCAGCGTCACGGGGGTCACTGAAGCTTTCTTT. It translates to CASSVTGVTEAFF. The rearrangement uses TRBV9 and TRBJ1-1; D is possibly TRBD1 (5 bases). V gave up 2 bases and J gave up 4 bases, with 9 bases separating them. The CDR3 contains 13 residues. Germline V gene lookup returns CDR1 SGDLS and CDR2 YYNGEE.

CDR3 in amino acids: CASSLREIGRTEAFF. In DNA, the CDR3 is TGTGCCAGCAGCTTGCGGGAGATCGGACGCACTGAAGCTTTCTTT. This chain uses TRBV5-8 with TRBJ1-1, with D unresolved. Germline CDR1 is SGHTS and CDR2 is YDEGEE. Between the trimmed V and J ends, which lost 1 base and 4 bases, there was a span of 14 bases. The CDR3 has 15 amino acids.

This chain joins TRBV7-9 and TRBJ1-2; maybe TRBD1 (5 bases). Between the trimmed V and J ends, which lost 5 bases and 4 bases, there was a span of 14 bases. The CDR3 is 14 amino acids. Per the germline V gene, CDR1 is SEHNR and CDR2 is FQNEAQ (reference sequence). The CDR3 DNA sequence: TGTGCCAGCAGCCTACCTCAGGGAATCTATGGCTACACCTTC. Translation: CASSLPQGIYGYTF.

The chain links TRBV30 to TRBJ2-5; a possible D gene is TRBD1 (6 bases). V lost 5 bases and J 0 bases, leaving 16 bases between the germline ends. This CDR3 comprises 15 residues. Per the germline V gene, CDR1 is GTSNPN and CDR2 is SVGIG (reference sequence). The CDR3, as DNA: TGTGCCTGGTCCCGGCAGGGGAAGTACCAAGAGACCCAGTACTTC. Protein product: CAWSRQGKYQETQYF.